A selection of T cell receptor beta chains follows, all from one sample in a study of T cell responses to AZD1222 COVID-19 vaccine. The table came from immunoSEQ multiplex PCR; TCRdb's copy has only in-frame clones and leaves some out. The profile shows approximately 140,000 clones, about 90% of them singletons. Material: peripheral blood, obtained 28 days after the second AZD1222 dose. The origin of the receptors is an adult who received the AZD1222 COVID-19 vaccine. Each CDR3 is given with its conserved first and last residue. The D gene is left open where the match is weak. The size field is filled for only some rows; it gives once, few, many or a size class.

v_gene	d_gene	j_gene	abundance	CDR3nt	CDR3aa
TRBV11-2	-	TRBJ1-4	once	TGTGCCAGCAGCTTAGTCACTGCAACTAATGAAAAACTGTTTTTT	CASSLVTATNEKLFF
TRBV5-6	TRBD1	TRBJ2-1	-	TGTGCCAGCAGCTTGGCAATGGACAGGGGATCGGGGGAGCAGTTCTTC	CASSLAMDRGSGEQFF
TRBV5-4	TRBD1	TRBJ1-1	-	TGTGCCAGCAGCCCACCCGGGACAGGGAGGGGCACTGAAGCTTTCTTT	CASSPPGTGRGTEAFF
TRBV18	-	TRBJ2-2	once	TGTGCCAGCTCACCACGGGCTTCTTCGAACACCGGGGAGCTGTTTTTT	CASSPRASSNTGELFF
TRBV7-3	TRBD2	TRBJ2-1	-	TGTGCCAGCAGGGACCCAGCGGGGGGTTCACATGAGCAGTTCTTC	CASRDPAGGSHEQFF
TRBV9	TRBD1	TRBJ1-5	-	TGTGCCAGCAGCCTCCACGACGGGACAGACAATCAGCCCCAGCATTTT	CASSLHDGTDNQPQHF
TRBV2	-	TRBJ1-2	-	TGTGCCAGCAGTGAAGGTCGGCTTAACTATGGCTACACCTTC	CASSEGRLNYGYTF
TRBV3-1/TRBV3-2	TRBD1	TRBJ2-7	-	TGTGCCAGCAGCCACTTTGAGACGGACAGGGGACACGAGCAGTACTTC	CASSHFETDRGHEQYF
TRBV2	TRBD1	TRBJ1-5	-	TGTGCCAGCAACCTTGACAGGGGACCAGCCGGGAGTCAGCCCCAGCATTTT	CASNLDRGPAGSQPQHF
TRBV27	-	TRBJ1-2	-	TGTGCCAGCAGTTTGAGAGGACGCGGCTATGGCTACACCTTC	CASSLRGRGYGYTF
TRBV28	-	TRBJ1-5	-	TGTGCCAGCAGTCTGGGCATGACCCAGCATTTT	CASSLGMTQHF
TRBV28	-	TRBJ1-2	-	TGTGCCAGCAGTTTATTGGGGCAGGGTCCTAACTATGGCTACACCTTC	CASSLLGQGPNYGYTF
TRBV3-1/TRBV3-2	-	TRBJ1-3	-	TGTGCCAGCAGCCAAGGATCTACGGCGATCTCTGGAAACACCATATATTTT	CASSQGSTAISGNTIYF
TRBV6-5	-	TRBJ2-1	-	TGTGCCAGCAGTTACGATCTTTACAATGAGCAGTTCTTC	CASSYDLYNEQFF
TRBV5-1	-	TRBJ1-2	-	TGCGCCAGCAGCTCCGGGGTGGCGTATTATGGCTACACCTTC	CASSSGVAYYGYTF
TRBV9	TRBD2	TRBJ2-2	-	TGTGCCAGCAGCGTAGTTAGCGGGGGGAACACCGGGGAGCTGTTTTTT	CASSVVSGGNTGELFF
TRBV28	TRBD1	TRBJ2-2	-	TGTGCCAGCAGTTTAATATTTCGGACAGGGGAAAAGGGGGAGCTGTTTTTT	CASSLIFRTGEKGELFF
TRBV6-1	-	TRBJ1-5	-	TGTGCCAGCAGTGAAGCGCTCGGGGGGGCGCGGGGCAATCAGCCCCAGCATTTT	CASSEALGGARGNQPQHF
TRBV4-3	TRBD2	TRBJ2-2	-	TGCGCCAGCAGCCAAGATCTAGCGGGAGTACTTTGGGGTGGGGAGCTGTTTTTT	CASSQDLAGVLWGGELFF
TRBV19	-	TRBJ2-1	-	TGTGCCAGTAGTGCGGCCGGGGGCGGGACCTACAATGAGCAGTTCTTC	CASSAAGGGTYNEQFF
TRBV5-1	TRBD2	TRBJ2-1	-	TGCGCCAGCAGCTTTGGCGGGAGTCTCGACACTGAGCAGTTCTTC	CASSFGGSLDTEQFF
TRBV2	-	TRBJ2-7	-	TGTGCCAGCAGTTTAGCGGAGTCCTACGAGCAGTACTTC	CASSLAESYEQYF
TRBV9	-	TRBJ1-1	-	TGTGCCAGCAGCCCCAACTACAACACTGAAGCTTTCTTT	CASSPNYNTEAFF
TRBV9	-	TRBJ2-7	-	TGTGCCAGCAGCGTAGCTCCACAGGGAAGGATGCCCTACGAGCAGTACTTC	CASSVAPQGRMPYEQYF
TRBV7-9	-	TRBJ1-6	-	TGTGCCAGCAGCTTATCAGGGCTCAATTCACCCCTCCACTTT	CASSLSGLNSPLHF
TRBV19	TRBD2	TRBJ2-3	-	TGTGCCAGTAGCCATGGGGGGACTAGCGGGAATACGCAGTATTTT	CASSHGGTSGNTQYF
TRBV9	-	TRBJ1-1	-	TGTGCCAGCAGCGTAGGCGGGGTGTCCACTGAAGCTTTCTTT	CASSVGGVSTEAFF
TRBV27	-	TRBJ2-1	-	TGTGCCAGCTCGATAATAGGCAATGAGCAGTTCTTC	CASSIIGNEQFF
TRBV4-3	-	TRBJ1-2	-	TGCGCCAGCAGCCAAGATTACACTTATGGCTACACCTTC	CASSQDYTYGYTF
TRBV7-6	-	TRBJ2-1	-	TGTGCCAGCAGCTTAGTGGCAGGGCCGTGGAATGAGCAGTTCTTC	CASSLVAGPWNEQFF
TRBV2	-	TRBJ1-5	-	TGTGCCAGCAGAGGCAATAGCAATCAGCCCCAGCATTTT	CASRGNSNQPQHF
TRBV19	-	TRBJ2-6	-	TGTGCCAGTAGGGAGACAGAAAGGTTTGGGGCCAACGTCCTGACTTTC	CASRETERFGANVLTF
TRBV6-5	TRBD1	TRBJ2-2	-	TGTGCCAGCAGTTCCCTGACAGGGGGCGTCCCCGGGGAGCTGTTTTTT	CASSSLTGGVPGELFF
TRBV2	-	TRBJ1-5	-	TGTGCCAGCAGCGACGGCCAGCTAGAGCCCCAGCATTTT	CASSDGQLEPQHF
TRBV7-6	-	TRBJ1-1	-	TGTGCCAGCAGCCTCCGGGACACACTTTTGAACACTGAAGCTTTCTTT	CASSLRDTLLNTEAFF
TRBV7-9	-	TRBJ1-1	-	TGTGCCAGCAGCGACCGCCGGGACGGAGTTATGAACACTGAAGCTTTCTTT	CASSDRRDGVMNTEAFF
TRBV24-1	-	TRBJ1-5	-	TGTGCCACCAGTGATTACATGTATAGGCAGCATTTT	CATSDYMYRQHF
TRBV18	-	TRBJ2-2	-	TGTGCCAGCTCTACCGACACCGGGGAGCTGTTTTTT	CASSTDTGELFF
TRBV9	TRBD1	TRBJ1-2	few	TGTGCCAGCAGCGTAGAGGACAGGGGAAACTATGGCTACACCTTC	CASSVEDRGNYGYTF
TRBV18	-	TRBJ2-3	-	TGTGCCAGCTCACCTATATCGGGCACAGATACGCAGTATTTT	CASSPISGTDTQYF
TRBV7-3	TRBD2	TRBJ2-1	-	TGTGCCAGCAGCTTAGCACTAGCGGATTACAATGAGCAGTTCTTC	CASSLALADYNEQFF
TRBV19	-	TRBJ1-6	-	TGTGCCAGTAGTATCGCGGGGGCCAATTCACCCCTCCACTTT	CASSIAGANSPLHF
TRBV28	-	TRBJ1-5	few	TGTGCCAGCAGACTAACTCAGGGAGGACAGCCCCAGCATTTT	CASRLTQGGQPQHF
TRBV6-5	-	TRBJ1-1	once	TGTGCCAGCACCCAACTCGATCGGGCTTTCTTT	CASTQLDRAFF
TRBV6-5	TRBD2	TRBJ2-1	-	TGTGCCAGCAGTTCCCGGGCGGGAGGGGATGAGCAGTTCTTC	CASSSRAGGDEQFF
TRBV30	-	TRBJ1-1	-	TGTGCCTGGAAATTCGGGGTGAACACTGAAGCTTTCTTT	CAWKFGVNTEAFF